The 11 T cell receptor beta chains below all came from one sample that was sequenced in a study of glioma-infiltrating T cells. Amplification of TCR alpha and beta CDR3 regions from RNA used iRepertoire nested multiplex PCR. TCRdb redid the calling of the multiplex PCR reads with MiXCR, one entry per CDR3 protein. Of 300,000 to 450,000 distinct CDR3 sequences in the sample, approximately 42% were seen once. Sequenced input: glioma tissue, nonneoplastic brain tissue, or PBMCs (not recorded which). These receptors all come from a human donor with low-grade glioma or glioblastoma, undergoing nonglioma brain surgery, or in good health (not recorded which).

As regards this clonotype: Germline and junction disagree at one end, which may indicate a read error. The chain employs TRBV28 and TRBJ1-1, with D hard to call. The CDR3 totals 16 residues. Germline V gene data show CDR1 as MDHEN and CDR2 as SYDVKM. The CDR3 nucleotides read TGTGCCAGCATTTTATCGGAGCCGAGCCGAGACACTGAAGCTTTCTTT. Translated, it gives CASILSEPSRDTEAFF.

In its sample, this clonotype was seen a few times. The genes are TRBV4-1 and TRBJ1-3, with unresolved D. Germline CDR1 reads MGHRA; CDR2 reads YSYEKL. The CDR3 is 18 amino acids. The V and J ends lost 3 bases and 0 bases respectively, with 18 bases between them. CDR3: CASSQSSGTWNSGNTIYF. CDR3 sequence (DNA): TGCGCCAGCAGCCAGAGCTCAGGTACATGGAACTCTGGAAACACCATATATTTT.

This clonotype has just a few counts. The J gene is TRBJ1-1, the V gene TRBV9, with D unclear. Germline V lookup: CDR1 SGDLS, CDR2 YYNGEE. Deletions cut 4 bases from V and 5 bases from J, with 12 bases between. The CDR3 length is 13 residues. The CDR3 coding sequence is TGTGCCAGCAGCCCCGATGAAACGACTGAAGCTTTCTTT. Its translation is CASSPDETTEAFF.

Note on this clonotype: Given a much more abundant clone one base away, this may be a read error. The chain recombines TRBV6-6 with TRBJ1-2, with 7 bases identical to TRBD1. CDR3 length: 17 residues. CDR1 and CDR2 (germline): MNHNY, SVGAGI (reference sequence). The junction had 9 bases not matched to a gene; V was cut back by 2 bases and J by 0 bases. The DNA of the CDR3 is TGTGCCAGCAGTTACCGCCCAGGGGGAGGGACTAACTATGGCTACACCTTC. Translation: CASSYRPGGGTNYGYTF.

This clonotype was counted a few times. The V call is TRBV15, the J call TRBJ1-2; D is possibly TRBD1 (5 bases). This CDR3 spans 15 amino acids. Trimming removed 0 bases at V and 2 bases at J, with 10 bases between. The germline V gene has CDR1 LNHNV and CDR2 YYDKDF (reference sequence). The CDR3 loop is CATSRDKGQNYGYTF. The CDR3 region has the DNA TGTGCCACCAGCAGAGATAAGGGGCAGAACTATGGCTACACCTTC.

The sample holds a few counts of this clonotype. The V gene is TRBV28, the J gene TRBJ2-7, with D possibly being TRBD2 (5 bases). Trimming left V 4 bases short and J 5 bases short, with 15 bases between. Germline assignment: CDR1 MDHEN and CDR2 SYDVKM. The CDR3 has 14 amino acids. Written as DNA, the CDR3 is TGTGCCAGCAGTTCCCTTAGCGTACGTCACGAGCAGTACTTC. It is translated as CASSSLSVRHEQYF.

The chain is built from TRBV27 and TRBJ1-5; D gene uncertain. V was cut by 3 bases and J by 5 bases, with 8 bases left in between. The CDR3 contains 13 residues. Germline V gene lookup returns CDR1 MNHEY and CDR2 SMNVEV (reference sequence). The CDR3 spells CASSFEPDQPQHF. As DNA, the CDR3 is TGTGCCAGCAGTTTTGAGCCGGATCAGCCCCAGCATTTT.

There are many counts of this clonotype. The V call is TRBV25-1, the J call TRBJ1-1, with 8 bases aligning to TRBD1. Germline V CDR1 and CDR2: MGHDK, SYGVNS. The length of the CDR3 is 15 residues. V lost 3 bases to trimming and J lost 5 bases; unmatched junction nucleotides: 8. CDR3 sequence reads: CASSDADRGGTEAFF. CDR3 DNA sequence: TGTGCCAGCAGTGACGCCGACAGGGGCGGAACTGAAGCTTTCTTT.

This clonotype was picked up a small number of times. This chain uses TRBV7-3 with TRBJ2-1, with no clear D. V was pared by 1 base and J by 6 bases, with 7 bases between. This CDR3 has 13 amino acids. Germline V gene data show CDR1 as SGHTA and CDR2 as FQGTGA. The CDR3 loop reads CASSLIPGNEQFF. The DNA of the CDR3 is TGTGCCAGCAGCTTAATACCTGGCAATGAGCAGTTCTTC.

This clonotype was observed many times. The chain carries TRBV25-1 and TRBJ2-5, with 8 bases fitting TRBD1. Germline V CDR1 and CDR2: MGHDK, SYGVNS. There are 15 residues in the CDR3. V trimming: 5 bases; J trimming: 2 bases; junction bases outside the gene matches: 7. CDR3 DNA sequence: TGTGCCAGCAGTAGTGGGGACAGGTCACAAGAGACCCAGTACTTC. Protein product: CASSSGDRSQETQYF.

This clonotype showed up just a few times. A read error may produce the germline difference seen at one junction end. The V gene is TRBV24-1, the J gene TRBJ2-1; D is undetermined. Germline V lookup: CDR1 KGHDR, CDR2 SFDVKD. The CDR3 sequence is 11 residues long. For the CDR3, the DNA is TGTGCCACCAGTGATTTTGGCTACCTGATCTTC. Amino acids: CATSDFGYLIF.